This T cell receptor beta chain was profiled in a study of shared clonotypes between healthy human individuals (TCRdb year 2020). At the level of the whole study: A couple of women and three men aged 18 to 49 years were included in the cohort. For each donor, CD4 naive and CD4 memory were each given three plates, CD8 naive was given two plates, and CD8 memory was given one plate. To estimate repertoire size and how much clonotypes are shared between individuals, the study performed deep sequencing of blood TCR repertoires from five healthy adults. To increase sequencing depth and limit assay-specific biases, different laboratories used diverse techniques to prepare libraries and sequence TCR repertoires. Each donor's leukapheresis produced roughly between roughly 0.9 and 8.9 billion PBMCs. On the study overall, not on this receptor specifically: Because the study included a small number of donors, the genetic and exposure-history diversity represented was limited. Compared with non-shared clonotypes, the clonotypes found in all four sorted-subset donors had higher generation probabilities. Naive subsets generally had larger estimated clonotype richness than memory subsets did. Based on pairwise subsampling, the degree of clonotype sharing among donors was expected to be affected by sequencing depth. About 5% of naive CD4, more than 3% of naive CD8, approximately 2% of memory CD4, and over 0.35% of memory CD8 clonotypes were shared across four donors. Incomplete sequencing was indicated by rarefaction of sorted-subset datasets, despite the large sequencing depth. Sampling was limited to blood, and TCR repertoires in tissue likely differ from TCR repertoires in blood.

Donors were healthy HIV-negative adults with no recently reported acute infections or vaccinations. Every donor was a Caucasian adult living in Nashville, Tennessee, USA. CD4+ T cells were enriched through magnetic negative selection, after which naive cells were positively selected on CD45RA and the remaining negative fraction served as the memory subset. Blood was obtained by leukapheresis, after which PBMCs were separated by Ficoll-Histopaque density gradient centrifugation and cryopreserved in liquid nitrogen vapor phase. Analytical flow cytometry was used to check the purity and quantity of every magnetically sorted T cell population. From each sorted fraction, genomic DNA was isolated and quantified by UV absorbance on a Nanodrop 2000c. TCR CDR3 regions were amplified from genomic DNA by multiplex PCR using the deep immunoSEQ assay. Extracted genomic DNA from each cell subset was spread evenly across all wells of several immunoSEQ 96-well plates, with each plate serving as a replicate. For sorted subsets, roughly 190 ng of genomic DNA, equivalent to 25,000 to 35,000 T cell genomes, went into each replicate PCR. Purified libraries were measured with a Qubit 3.0 fluorometer, size-checked on a Bioanalyzer 2100, and measured again with the KAPA Library Quantification kit. Each immunoSEQ 96-well plate was sequenced on its own single-read 150-cycle Illumina NextSeq 550 flow cell. The authors' pipeline ran thus. Because the immunoSEQ output held only junctional sequences and lacked quality scores, the filtering could not match the filtering applied to full-length reads. Sequences were annotated with PyIR, a Python wrapper for IgBLAST v1.9, and V/J genes and CDR3 were assigned using IMGT germline references. Any read was removed if the V/J assignment was weak (E-value above 1e-6), the CDR3 was missing, or the read contained stop codons, out-of-frame junctions, or ambiguous translated residues. V3J clonotypes were defined by identical inferred V gene, J gene, and CDR3 amino acid sequence. To compute the percentage overlap between repertoires, the number of shared unique clonotypes was divided by the size of the smaller repertoire. Richness of each repertoire was evaluated using RTK rarefaction, the Chao1 estimator, and Recon v2.1 estimates of unobserved clonotypes. OLGA was used to compute generation probabilities for all TCRbeta clonotypes that the gDNA method yielded from a few donors. Not all clones reach the TCRdb copy of this immuneACCESS table, which keeps in-frame sequences only. Checked studies attribute under half of the gap to unresolved V genes and leave the rest unexplained. V and J calls plus clone size are reproduced from that table; the DNA served to infer D and trimming. Within this sample are about 2.4 million clones, with more than 90% of them counted one time only. Jointly, the top ten make up roughly 0.13% of the sample.

Spanning cysteine to phenylalanine, the CDR3 consists of 15 amino acids. Just the 45-base CDR3 DNA is kept, in frame starting at base 1. In the germline V gene, CDR1 corresponds to SNHLY and CDR2 to FYNNEI. V lost 10 bases and J lost 5 bases, and the count of bases not matched to a germline gene is 14. On this clone: Its recognized antigen is unknown. It has no much larger one-base neighbor in the sample; base qualities were not kept.

This TCR was recovered from a man aged 18 to 29 in good health. The sequence links TRBV2 to TRBJ2-7; TRBD2 aligns with 10 central bases. The sample was naive CD4+ T cells sorted from blood. Per the publication, the cell subset or site label means: CD45RA+ positively selected. The nucleotide sequence reads as follows: TGTGCCACCAAGCTTCAGCGGGGGGGCATCGACGAGCAGTACTTC. Its coded protein is CATKLQRGGIDEQYF.